What follows describes a single T cell receptor beta chain. The target of this receptor is not known. Base-call qualities are not available, and no considerably larger clone is one nucleotide away. Library preparation was by the immunoSEQ multiplex PCR assay. Sourced from immuneACCESS, this table was stored by TCRdb with only in-frame sequences that have V and J called. A share of the clones is absent; for the studies checked, an unresolved V gene accounts for under half, and the remainder has no known explanation. In all, the sample holds over 85,000 clones, and about 91% of those were seen once. 2% to 3% of the sample is in the top ten clones. The data originate from a study of control samples from healthy donors and cancer patients (dated by TCRdb to the early 2020s). Trimming leaves V shorter by 2 bases and J shorter by 0 bases, with the junction holding 7 bases beyond the gene matches. The cysteine opens and the phenylalanine closes a CDR3 of 17 amino acids. Just CDR3 DNA is preserved here, 51 bases in frame from base 1. Looking up the germline V gene yields CDR1 MDHEN and CDR2 SYDVKM.

This TCR was sampled from a woman younger than 35 in good health. Sequencing input: blood. Rearrangement joined TRBV28 to TRBJ2-3, with 8 junctional bases fitting TRBD2. The DNA sequence follows: TGTGCCAGCAGTTTAGTGAGAGCGGGGGCTAGCACAGATACGCAGTATTTT. Its protein product is CASSLVRAGASTDTQYF.